Sequencing of this T cell receptor (beta chain) was carried out in a study of vaccination and CD4 T cells after COVID-19. Germline lookup yields CDR1 SEHNR and CDR2 FQNEAQ (reference sequence). The V gene end was trimmed by 6 bases and the J gene end by 3 bases; junction bases not matched to a gene: 4. This CDR3 is 13 amino acids long. Of note for this clonotype: Its cognate antigen is unknown.

Stated treatment: roughly ten-day PBMC culture with coronavirus spike peptide pools or control peptides (ViraFEST assay). The Oncomine TCR Beta short-read assay was applied to DNA of cultured CD4+ T cells. MiXCR was run by TCRdb on the PCR reads, yielding one entry per CDR3 protein. The table lists about 10,000 distinct CDR3 sequences, 55% to 60% of them singletons. The sequencing input was CD4+ T cells from blood, cultured in vitro. This receptor was obtained from a human donor who had recovered from COVID-19. This chain connects TRBV7-9 to TRBJ2-5; 7 bases align to TRBD1. CDR3 loop: CASRTTGEETQYF. CDR3 in DNA: TGTGCCAGCAGAACTACAGGGGAAGAGACCCAGTACTTC. The entire variable domain, with the rest obtained from reference TRBV7-9 and TRBJ2-5, is as follows: DTGVSQNPRHKITKRGQNVTFRCDPISEHNRLYWYRQTLGQGPEFLTYFQNEAQLEKSRLLSDRFSAERPKGSFSTLEIQRTEQGDSAMYLCASRTTGEETQYFGPGTRLLVL.